This T cell receptor beta chain was identified during a study of regulatory T cells in long-lasting Graves disease. Time point noted: persistent/refractory GD, antithyroid drugs over 5 years with positive TRAb. The TCR library was made from RNA extracted from PBMCs. V was shortened by 10 bases and J by 2 bases, with 11 bases between the two germline ends. The CDR3 runs to 13 residues. Germline V gene data show CDR1 as KGHDR and CDR2 as SFDVKD. Libraries of TCR beta came from iRepertoire HTBI primers plus Arm-PCR of CDR3 regions. TCRdb reprocessed the multiplex PCR reads via MiXCR and lists one record per CDR3 protein. The profile shows about 660,000 distinct CDR3 sequences, about 32% of them singletons.

The sequence was collected from a female donor with Graves disease. The chain is built from TRBV24-1 and TRBJ2-1, with D perhaps TRBD1 or TRBD2 (5 bases each). The sequences come from peripheral blood mononuclear cells (PBMCs), collected when the disease was refractory, from a patient treated with antithyroid drugs. The CDR3 coding sequence is TGTGCCACAGCCGGGACCCCCTACAATGAGCAGTTCTTC. It translates to CATAGTPYNEQFF.